A selection of T cell receptor beta chains follows, all from one sample in a study of metastatic and nonmetastatic thyroid tumors. With MiXCR, TCRdb reprocessed the PCR reads. The data contain about 12,000 clones, 27% of them singletons. The sequencing sample was made of tumor tissue. The receptors were gathered from a female donor with papillary thyroid cancer or a benign thyroid nodule (not recorded which). Some clones in this sample may be carry-over from other donors' samples. The CDR3 runs from the conserved cysteine through the conserved F or W. Fields, in order: V gene, CDR3 protein.

V gene: TRBV11-3; CDR3 protein: CASTETGVEETQYF
V gene: TRBV28; CDR3 protein: CASSYLGQGKGEAFF
V gene: TRBV20-1; CDR3 protein: CSATDRETQYF
V gene: TRBV11-3; CDR3 protein: CASSPGLVNERFF
V gene: TRBV19; CDR3 protein: CASSTIQTGSSPLHF
V gene: TRBV20-1; CDR3 protein: CSANQNTGELFF
V gene: TRBV20-1; CDR3 protein: CSARIVSGANVLTF
V gene: TRBV2; CDR3 protein: CASRDLVTGLTEAFF
V gene: TRBV20-1; CDR3 protein: CSARDLAGGPGETQYF
V gene: TRBV11-2; CDR3 protein: CASSRTLVNTEAFF
V gene: TRBV6-2/TRBV6-3; CDR3 protein: CASSYDSYTEAFF
V gene: TRBV20-1; CDR3 protein: CSAWERSGELFF
V gene: TRBV6-1; CDR3 protein: CASSEYNTEAFF
V gene: TRBV12-3/TRBV12-4; CDR3 protein: CASSPNAGTASGNTIYF
V gene: TRBV5-1; CDR3 protein: CASSDSGRSDTGELFF
V gene: TRBV30; CDR3 protein: CAWGQGINEQYF
V gene: TRBV5-1; CDR3 protein: CAIHARTRYEQYF
V gene: TRBV18; CDR3 protein: CASSPGTGTGELFF
V gene: TRBV12-3/TRBV12-4; CDR3 protein: CASIQGQGLGTEAFF
V gene: TRBV13; CDR3 protein: CASSHFGTGGPGELFF
V gene: TRBV28; CDR3 protein: CASSSGTSGRESQYF
V gene: TRBV20-1; CDR3 protein: CSAIQGLGNTIYF
V gene: TRBV7-9; CDR3 protein: CASSLGWGKDQPQHF
V gene: TRBV11-3; CDR3 protein: CASSLAGTKNTEAFF
V gene: TRBV12-3/TRBV12-4; CDR3 protein: CASSSKNTEAFF
V gene: TRBV5-5; CDR3 protein: CASRDPGLHNSPLHF
V gene: TRBV18; CDR3 protein: CASSRWTGGTDGYTF
V gene: TRBV6-1; CDR3 protein: CASGKLEGTGELFF
V gene: TRBV12-5; CDR3 protein: CASGSGGAQYF